Presented here are 20 T cell receptor beta chains from one specimen sequenced in a study of shared clonotypes between healthy human individuals. Sequencing was performed with immunoSEQ multiplex PCR; in TCRdb, only in-frame clones are kept and a portion is missing. The sample includes millions of clones, approximately 94% of them seen just once. Source material: naive CD4+ T cells sorted from blood. Documented subset: CD45RA+ positively selected. The source of these receptors is a man aged 18 to 30 in good health.

The V call is TRBV6-4, the J call TRBJ1-4; TRBD1 matches at 9 bases. The ends lost 5 bases at V and 10 bases at J; junction bases unmatched: 11. The CDR3 extends over 15 amino acids. The V gene's germline CDR1 is MRHNA and CDR2 SNTAGT. For the CDR3, the DNA is TGTGCCAGCAGTCCCCCGGGACAGGGCCTCGGAAAACTGTTTTTT. Translating it yields CASSPPGQGLGKLFF.

Comment on this clone: The sample carries other DNA sequences with the same CDR3. This chain uses TRBV6-5 with TRBJ1-1; D not resolved. CDR3 size: 14 residues. Per germline, CDR1 MNHEY and CDR2 SVGAGI. The germline V and J ends were trimmed by 0 bases and 1 base, with 6 bases remaining between them. CDR3 loop: CASSYSRQNTEAFF. CDR3 DNA sequence: TGTGCCAGCAGTTACTCGAGACAGAACACTGAAGCTTTCTTT.

This rearrangement joins TRBV19 to TRBJ2-7; D possibly corresponds to TRBD1 (6 bases). V was pared by 9 bases and J by 6 bases, with 18 bases between. The length of the CDR3 is 13 residues. Germline V gene data show CDR1 as LNHDA and CDR2 as SQIVND (reference sequence). CDR3 sequence (DNA): TGTGCCAGCCAGGGGCAGTTTGGCTCCGAGCAGTACTTC. Translated, it gives CASQGQFGSEQYF.

The CDR3 protein is CASSLVQGQGTSSYGYTF. In DNA form, the CDR3 reads TGCGCCAGCAGCTTGGTGCAGGGACAGGGAACTTCAAGCTATGGCTACACCTTC. This chain joins TRBV5-1 and TRBJ1-2; 9 bases fit TRBD1. Germline CDR1 SGHRS, CDR2 YFSETQ. This CDR3 is 18 amino acids long. After removal of 0 bases from V and 4 bases from J, the junction contained 13 bases not matched to a gene.

V gene TRBV18 combines with J gene TRBJ2-7; 11 nucleotides align to TRBD2. Germline loops: CDR1 KGHSH, CDR2 LQKENI. The V and J ends lost 4 bases and 3 bases, in that order; junction bases with no gene match: 5. CDR3 size: 15 residues. The CDR3 sequence: CASSLTGTSGYEQYF. As DNA, the CDR3 is TGTGCCAGCTCACTTACCGGGACTAGCGGCTACGAGCAGTACTTC.

J is TRBJ2-7 and V is TRBV7-2; the match to TRBD1 covers 10 bases. V shed 5 bases and J 0 bases; nucleotides not matched to a gene: 4. The CDR3 is 15 residues long. CDR1 and CDR2 from the germline V gene are SGHTA and FQGNSA. The CDR3 DNA reads TGTGCCAGCAGCCCCGACAGGGGGCCCTCCTACGAGCAGTACTTC. The encoded protein is CASSPDRGPSYEQYF.

The J gene is TRBJ2-7, the V gene TRBV5-4; 10 bases match TRBD1. V dropped 3 bases and J dropped 0; count of bases not matched to a gene: 3. The germline V gene has CDR1 SGHNT and CDR2 YYREEE (reference sequence). The CDR3 is made up of 15 amino acids. The CDR3 loop is CASSSGQGISYEQYF. The DNA for the CDR3 is TGTGCCAGCAGCTCGGGACAGGGGATCTCCTACGAGCAGTACTTC. The whole variable domain, filled in from reference TRBV5-4 and TRBJ2-7, reads ETGVTQSPTHLIKTRGQQVTLRCSSQSGHNTVSWYQQALGQGPQFIFQYYREEENGRGNFPPRFSGLQFPNYSSELNVNALELDDSALYLCASSSGQGISYEQYFGPGTRLTVT.

This clone is a singleton in its sample. This chain joins TRBV18 and TRBJ2-1; D gene uncertain. In germline, CDR1 is KGHSH, CDR2 LQKENI. Trimming removed 0 bases from V and 5 bases from J, with 5 bases in between. This CDR3 contains 13 residues. The CDR3 loop reads CASSPPPHNEQFF. The CDR3 coding sequence is TGTGCCAGCTCACCACCACCTCACAATGAGCAGTTCTTC.

The V and J genes are TRBV5-1 and TRBJ1-4; 7 bases map to TRBD1. The CDR3 extends over 16 amino acids. The J segment lost 2 bases and the V segment lost 0 bases, leaving 4 bases of the junction unmatched. From germline, CDR1 is SGHRS and CDR2 YFSETQ. CDR3 DNA: TGCGCCAGCAGCTTGGGCACAGGGGCCACTAATGAAAAACTGTTTTTT. Translation gives CASSLGTGATNEKLFF.

The chain employs TRBV9 and TRBJ1-4; 9 bases align to TRBD1. The J segment lost 3 bases and the V segment lost 5 bases, leaving 5 bases of the junction unmatched. There are 15 residues in the CDR3. Germline V CDR1 and CDR2: SGDLS, YYNGEE. This CDR3 reads CASSRQGVANEKLFF. The CDR3, as DNA: TGTGCCAGCAGTCGACAGGGGGTAGCTAATGAAAAACTGTTTTTT.

The CDR3 loop is CASSPRSQRRDGYTF. The CDR3 DNA reads TGTGCCAGTAGTCCACGGTCGCAAAGAAGAGATGGCTACACCTTC. The genes are TRBV19 and TRBJ1-2; D is unresolved. There are 15 residues in the CDR3. V was clipped by 5 bases and J by 6 bases, with 19 bases between them. Germline CDR1 and CDR2: LNHDA and SQIVND (reference sequence).

The chain's CDR3 is CASSERTGGMGNQPQHF. CDR3 in DNA: TGTGCCAGCAGTGAAAGGACAGGGGGGATGGGCAATCAGCCCCAGCATTTT. The chain recombines TRBV6-1 with TRBJ1-5; 10 bases line up with TRBD1. CDR1 is MNHNS, CDR2 SASEGT, per germline. V trimming: 2 bases; J trimming: 2 bases; junction bases outside the gene matches: 6. The CDR3 extends over 17 amino acids.

The chain carries TRBV19 and TRBJ2-5; D is perhaps TRBD1 or TRBD2 (5 bases each). The CDR3 has 15 residues. CDR1 is LNHDA and CDR2 is SQIVND in the germline V gene (reference sequence). The V end was cut by 10 bases, the J end by 5 bases, with 23 bases between. In DNA, the CDR3 is TGTGCCACCAGCCTCCGGGACCGCCCGCTGGAGACCCAGTACTTC. Translated, it gives CATSLRDRPLETQYF. The full variable domain, completed using reference TRBV19 and TRBJ2-5, is DGGITQSPKYLFRKEGQNVTLSCEQNLNHDAMYWYRQDPGQGLRLIYYSQIVNDFQKGDIAEGYSVSREKKESFPLTVTSAQKNPTAFYLCATSLRDRPLETQYFGPGTRLLVL.

V gene TRBV28 combines with J gene TRBJ2-3, with 9 bases that match TRBD1. V shed 6 bases and J 4 bases; nucleotides not matched to a gene: 8. CDR1 is MDHEN, CDR2 SYDVKM, per germline. This CDR3 has 15 amino acids. The CDR3 protein is CASSHGTGFPDTQYF. The CDR3 nucleotides are TGTGCCAGCAGCCACGGGACAGGGTTTCCAGATACGCAGTATTTT.

For the CDR3, the DNA is TGTGCCATCCTAGCGGGAGGCCTCACAGATACGCAGTATTTT. Translated: CAILAGGLTDTQYF. The rearrangement links TRBV10-3 to TRBJ2-3; 11 bases are shared with TRBD2. V lost 8 bases to trimming and J lost 2 bases; unmatched junction nucleotides: 3. This CDR3 is built from 14 residues. Germline CDR1 ENHRY, CDR2 SYGVKD.

The rearrangement uses TRBV7-2 and TRBJ1-6; D unclear. The CDR3 contains 14 residues. V was pared by 1 base and J by 9 bases, with 10 bases between. The germline CDR1 and CDR2 sequences are SGHTA and FQGNSA. The CDR3 DNA follows: TGTGCCAGCAGCTTAGGAGGGCTTGGTTCACCCCTCCACTTT. It encodes CASSLGGLGSPLHF.

The V call is TRBV5-5, the J call TRBJ2-7; 7 nucleotides match TRBD1. V was clipped by 4 bases and J by 3 bases; unmatched bases: 10. Per germline, CDR1 SGHKS and CDR2 YYEKEE (reference sequence). The CDR3 runs to 15 residues. The CDR3 DNA is TGTGCCAGCAGCCAGGCCGGGACAGCCAACTACGAGCAGTACTTC. As protein: CASSQAGTANYEQYF. The full variable domain, its missing parts supplied by reference TRBV5-5 and TRBJ2-7, is DAGVTQSPTHLIKTRGQQVTLRCSPISGHKSVSWYQQVLGQGPQFIFQYYEKEERGRGNFPDRFSARQFPNYSSELNVNALLLGDSALYLCASSQAGTANYEQYFGPGTRLTVT.

This chain connects TRBV27 to TRBJ2-2, with D hard to call. V lost 10 bases, J lost 5 bases, and 14 bases lay in between. Germline CDR1 reads MNHEY; CDR2 reads SMNVEV (reference sequence). The CDR3 length is 13 residues. CDR3 region: CATGRDRTGELFF. Here the CDR3 DNA reads TGTGCCACCGGAAGAGACCGGACCGGGGAGCTGTTTTTT.

The chain has TRBV30 and TRBJ1-2, with 9 bases aligning to TRBD1. CDR1 is GTSNPN, CDR2 SVGIG, per germline (reference sequence). This CDR3 contains 13 residues. The V segment lost 2 bases and the J segment 8 bases; nucleotides outside the gene matches: 6. CDR3 residues: CAWSMGQGGGYTF. The CDR3 bases are TGTGCCTGGAGTATGGGACAGGGTGGCGGCTACACCTTC.

V usage is TRBV5-6 and J usage is TRBJ2-1; D is unclear. Germline V gene sequence: CDR1 SGHDT, CDR2 YYEEEE. The V gene lost 7 bases and the J gene lost 5 bases, with 7 bases spanning the gap. This CDR3 comprises 11 residues. Here the CDR3 reads CASSKNNEQFF. DNA of the CDR3: TGTGCCAGCTCTAAAAACAATGAGCAGTTCTTC.